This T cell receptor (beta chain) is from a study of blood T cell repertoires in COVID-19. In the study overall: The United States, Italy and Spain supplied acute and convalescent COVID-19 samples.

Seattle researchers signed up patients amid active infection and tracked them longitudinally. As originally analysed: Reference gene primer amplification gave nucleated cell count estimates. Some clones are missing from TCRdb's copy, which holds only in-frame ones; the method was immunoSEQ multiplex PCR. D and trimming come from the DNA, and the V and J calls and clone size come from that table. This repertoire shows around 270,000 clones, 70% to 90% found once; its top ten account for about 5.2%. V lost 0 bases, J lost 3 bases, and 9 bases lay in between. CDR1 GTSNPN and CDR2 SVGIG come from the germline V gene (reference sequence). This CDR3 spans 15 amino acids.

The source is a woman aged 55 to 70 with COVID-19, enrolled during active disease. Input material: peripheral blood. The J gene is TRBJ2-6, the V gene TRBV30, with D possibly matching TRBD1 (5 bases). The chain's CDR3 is CAWSVSRVGANVLTF. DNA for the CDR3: TGTGCCTGGAGTGTTTCCAGGGTTGGGGCCAACGTCCTGACTTTC.